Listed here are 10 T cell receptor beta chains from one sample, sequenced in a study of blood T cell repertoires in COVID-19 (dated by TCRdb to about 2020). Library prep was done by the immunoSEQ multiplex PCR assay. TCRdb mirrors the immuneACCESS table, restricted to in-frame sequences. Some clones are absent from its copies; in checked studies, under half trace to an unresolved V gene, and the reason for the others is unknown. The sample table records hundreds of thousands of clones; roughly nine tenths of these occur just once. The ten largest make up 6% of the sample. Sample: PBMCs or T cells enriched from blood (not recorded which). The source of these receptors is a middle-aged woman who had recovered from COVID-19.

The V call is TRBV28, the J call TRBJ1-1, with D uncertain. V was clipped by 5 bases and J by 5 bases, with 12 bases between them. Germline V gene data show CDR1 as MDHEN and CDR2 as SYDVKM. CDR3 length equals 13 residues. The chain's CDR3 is CASSPLAGTEAFF. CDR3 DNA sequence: TGTGCCAGCAGTCCCCTTGCGGGGACTGAAGCTTTCTTT.

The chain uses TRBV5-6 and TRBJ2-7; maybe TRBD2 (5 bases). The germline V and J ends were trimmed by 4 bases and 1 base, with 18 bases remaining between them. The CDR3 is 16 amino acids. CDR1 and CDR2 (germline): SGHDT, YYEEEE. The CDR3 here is CASSGELESGSYEQYF. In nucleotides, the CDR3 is TGTGCCAGCAGCGGGGAGCTGGAAAGTGGATCCTACGAGCAGTACTTC.

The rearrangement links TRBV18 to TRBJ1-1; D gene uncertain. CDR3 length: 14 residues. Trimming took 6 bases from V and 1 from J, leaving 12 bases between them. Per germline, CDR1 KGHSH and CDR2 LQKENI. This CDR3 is CASSPSSENTEAFF. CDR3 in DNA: TGTGCCAGCTCTCCCTCGAGTGAGAACACTGAAGCTTTCTTT.

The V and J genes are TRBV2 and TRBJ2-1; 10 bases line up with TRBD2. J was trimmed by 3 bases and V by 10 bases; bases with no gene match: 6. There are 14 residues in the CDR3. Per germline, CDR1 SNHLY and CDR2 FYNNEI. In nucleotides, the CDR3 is TGTGCCATCCAAACTAGCGGGATCTACAATGAGCAGTTCTTC. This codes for CAIQTSGIYNEQFF.

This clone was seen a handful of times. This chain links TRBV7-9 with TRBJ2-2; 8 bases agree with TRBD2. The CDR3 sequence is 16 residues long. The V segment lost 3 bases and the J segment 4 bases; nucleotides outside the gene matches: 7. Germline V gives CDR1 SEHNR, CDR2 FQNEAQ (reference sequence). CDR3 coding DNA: TGTGCCAGCAGCTTCCCGGGAGGGTCGGGCACCGGGGAGCTGTTTTTT. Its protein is CASSFPGGSGTGELFF.

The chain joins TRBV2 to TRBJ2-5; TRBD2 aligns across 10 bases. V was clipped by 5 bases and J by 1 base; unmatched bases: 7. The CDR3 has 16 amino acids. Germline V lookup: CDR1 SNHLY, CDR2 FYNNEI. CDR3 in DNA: TGTGCCAGCAGTCGACACAGCGGGAGGGCCCAAGAGACCCAGTACTTC. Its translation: CASSRHSGRAQETQYF.

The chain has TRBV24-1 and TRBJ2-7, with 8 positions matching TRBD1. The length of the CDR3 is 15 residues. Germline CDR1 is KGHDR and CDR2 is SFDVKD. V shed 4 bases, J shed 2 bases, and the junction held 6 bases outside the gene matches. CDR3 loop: CATSDRDRPAYEQYF. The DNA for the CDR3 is TGTGCCACCAGTGACCGGGACAGGCCAGCCTACGAGCAGTACTTC.

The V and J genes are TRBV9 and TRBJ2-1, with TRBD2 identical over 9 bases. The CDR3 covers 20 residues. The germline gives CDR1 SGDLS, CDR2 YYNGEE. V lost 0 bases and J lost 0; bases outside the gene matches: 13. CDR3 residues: CASSVVAGLAYRSSYNEQFF. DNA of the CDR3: TGTGCCAGCAGCGTAGTGGCGGGACTAGCCTACAGAAGCTCCTACAATGAGCAGTTCTTC.

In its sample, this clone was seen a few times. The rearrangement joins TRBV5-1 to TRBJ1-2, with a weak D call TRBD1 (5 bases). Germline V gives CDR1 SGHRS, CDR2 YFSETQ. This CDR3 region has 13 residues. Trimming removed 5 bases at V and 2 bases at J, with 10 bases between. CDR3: CASSRRGNYGYTF. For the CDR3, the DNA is TGCGCCAGCAGTCGACGGGGGAACTATGGCTACACCTTC.

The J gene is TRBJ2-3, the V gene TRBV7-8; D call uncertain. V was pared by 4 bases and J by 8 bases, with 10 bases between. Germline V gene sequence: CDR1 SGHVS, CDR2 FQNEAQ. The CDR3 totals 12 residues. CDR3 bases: TGTGCCAGCAGCTCGAGTATCGGTACGCAGTATTTT. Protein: CASSSSIGTQYF. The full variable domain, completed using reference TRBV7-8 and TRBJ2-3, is GAGVSQSPRYKVAKRGQDVALRCDPISGHVSLFWYQQALGQGPEFLTYFQNEAQLDKSGLPSDRFFAERPEGSVSTLKIQRTQQEDSAVYLCASSSSIGTQYFGPGTRLTVL.